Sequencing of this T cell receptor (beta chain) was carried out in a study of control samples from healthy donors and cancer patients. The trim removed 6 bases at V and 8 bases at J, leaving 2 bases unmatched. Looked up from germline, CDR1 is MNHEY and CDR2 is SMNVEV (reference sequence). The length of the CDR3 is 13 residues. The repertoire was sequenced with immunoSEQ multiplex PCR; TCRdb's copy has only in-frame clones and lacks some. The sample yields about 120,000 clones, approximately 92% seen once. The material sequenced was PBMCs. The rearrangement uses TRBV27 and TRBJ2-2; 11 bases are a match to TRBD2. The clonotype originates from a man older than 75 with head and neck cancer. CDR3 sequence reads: CASSRLAGGELFF. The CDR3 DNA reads TGTGCCAGCAGCAGACTAGCGGGAGGGGAGCTGTTTTTT.